The 21 T cell receptor beta chains in this list originate from one sample, sequenced in a study of shared clonotypes between healthy human individuals. The method was immunoSEQ multiplex PCR; TCRdb's version includes in-frame clones alone and lacks a portion of them. The sample shows about a million clones, 75% of them seen only once. Sequencing was performed on memory CD4+ T cells sorted from blood. Subset specified: CD45RA-negative fraction. These receptors came from a man in his late teens or twenties in good health.

The chain has TRBV15 and TRBJ2-1; 8 bases align to TRBD2. The CDR3 extends over 18 amino acids. In germline, CDR1 is LNHNV, CDR2 YYDKDF (reference sequence). J lost 8 bases, V lost 5 bases, and 20 bases had no gene match. CDR3 protein: CATSEPLGRGGPGDEQFF. In DNA form, the CDR3 reads TGTGCCACCAGCGAGCCTTTGGGACGGGGGGGCCCGGGCGATGAGCAGTTCTTC.

The chain links TRBV7-8 to TRBJ2-7; TRBD2 might be the D (7 bases). Trimming removed 4 bases at V and 0 bases at J, with 10 bases between. CDR1 and CDR2 (germline): SGHVS, FQNEAQ. The CDR3 loop spans 14 amino acids. CDR3 coding DNA: TGTGCCAGCAGCTGGGGGGGCTCCTCCTACGAGCAGTACTTC. Protein: CASSWGGSSYEQYF.

This clone was seen only a few times. This sequence joins TRBV10-3 and TRBJ1-5, with 8 bases fitting TRBD1. This CDR3 is built from 15 residues. Germline loops: CDR1 ENHRY, CDR2 SYGVKD. Trimming at V came to 0 bases and at J to 6 bases, leaving 4 bases not matched to a gene. The CDR3 sequence is CAISESRTGSQPQHF. The CDR3 DNA follows: TGTGCCATCAGTGAGTCGAGGACAGGGAGTCAGCCCCAGCATTTT.

The table lists this clone with a few counts. This sequence joins TRBV6-5 and TRBJ2-6, with D tentatively TRBD1 or TRBD2 (5 bases each). The ends were cut back, 0 bases at V and 2 bases at J, with 5 bases in the middle. This CDR3 has 15 amino acids. CDR1 is MNHEY and CDR2 is SVGAGI in the germline V gene. The CDR3 region is CASSYSGAGANVLTF. Written as DNA, the CDR3 is TGTGCCAGCAGTTACTCGGGGGCTGGGGCCAACGTCCTGACTTTC.

The chain uses TRBV6-6 and TRBJ2-7, with D tentatively TRBD2 (7 bases). Germline V CDR1 and CDR2: MNHNY, SVGAGI (reference sequence). This CDR3 is built from 15 residues. Trimming removed 2 bases from V and 2 bases from J, with 13 bases in between. CDR3 loop: CASSYARGATYEQYF. CDR3 in DNA: TGTGCCAGCAGTTACGCCCGGGGGGCCACCTACGAGCAGTACTTC.

This chain connects TRBV19 to TRBJ2-7; the D gene is possibly TRBD1 (5 bases). Germline CDR1 is LNHDA and CDR2 is SQIVND (reference sequence). CDR3 length: 14 residues. V dropped 5 bases and J dropped 1 base, with 12 bases sitting between them. The DNA for the CDR3 is TGTGCCAGTAGTCACAGACAGAGATCCTACGAGCAGTACTTC. It codes for CASSHRQRSYEQYF.

This rearrangement joins TRBV7-2 to TRBJ1-5; possibly TRBD1 for D (5 bases). This CDR3 has 14 residues. Germline assignment: CDR1 SGHTA and CDR2 FQGNSA. Deletions cut 5 bases from V and 7 bases from J, with 15 bases between. The CDR3 nucleotides are TGTGCCAGCAGCCAAAGTGGGACCAAACAGCCCCAGCATTTT. Protein product: CASSQSGTKQPQHF.

This sequence joins TRBV15 and TRBJ1-2; no clear D. The V end lost 4 bases, the J end lost 3 bases, and 6 bases lay between the germline ends. Germline V CDR1 and CDR2: LNHNV, YYDKDF (reference sequence). The CDR3 totals 12 residues. DNA for the CDR3: TGTGCCACCAGCACCCGGCACTATGGCTACACCTTC. This gives the protein CATSTRHYGYTF.

The chain has TRBV5-1 and TRBJ2-2; 8 bases are a match to TRBD1. In germline, CDR1 is SGHRS, CDR2 YFSETQ. V was clipped by 3 bases and J by 7 bases; unmatched bases: 11. The CDR3 has 16 residues. The CDR3 loop is CASSSSGQGIGGELFF. Here the CDR3 DNA reads TGCGCCAGCAGCTCTTCCGGACAGGGCATTGGCGGGGAGCTGTTTTTT.

The chain is built from TRBV6-5 and TRBJ2-1; tentative D call: TRBD2 (5 bases). The CDR3 has 14 amino acids. CDR1 and CDR2 (germline): MNHEY, SVGAGI. The V gene lost 7 bases and the J gene lost 4 bases, with 14 bases spanning the gap. The CDR3 DNA reads TGTGCCAGCATAGCGAGCGGCGGTTACAATGAGCAGTTCTTC. Its protein is CASIASGGYNEQFF.

This clone was counted ten times or more. The chain recombines TRBV4-3 with TRBJ1-5, with D uncertain. Trimming took off 0 bases at V and 6 bases at J, with 9 bases between the two ends. Germline CDR1 LGHNA, CDR2 YSLEER. CDR3 length: 14 residues. The DNA for the CDR3 is TGCGCCAGCAGCCAAGATACGAACCGTCAGCCCCAGCATTTT. Amino acids: CASSQDTNRQPQHF.

The CDR3 DNA reads as TGTGCCAGCAGCACAAGACAGGGGGCGAAGGTGGCGCAGTACTTC. As protein: CASSTRQGAKVAQYF. The chain couples TRBV11-2 to TRBJ2-7, with 10 bases aligning to TRBD1. The CDR3 has 15 amino acids. Germline assignment: CDR1 SGHAT and CDR2 FQNNGV. J gave up 9 bases and V 5 bases, and 13 bases lay outside the gene matches.

V usage is TRBV7-2 and J usage is TRBJ1-4; the match to TRBD1 covers 10 bases. The CDR3 spans 15 residues. CDR1 is SGHTA, CDR2 FQGNSA, per germline. After removal of 5 bases from V and 5 bases from J, the junction contained 5 bases not matched to a gene. The chain's CDR3 is CASSLKTGGNEKLFF. The CDR3 DNA reads as TGTGCCAGCAGCCTAAAGACAGGGGGCAATGAAAAACTGTTTTTT.

J is TRBJ2-6 and V is TRBV2; D perhaps matches TRBD1 (5 bases). V was cut by 9 bases and J by 4 bases, with 19 bases left in between. Germline V gene lookup returns CDR1 SNHLY and CDR2 FYNNEI. CDR3 length equals 16 residues. The CDR3, as DNA: TGTGCCAGGCAGCGCCAAAAGGGGTCCGGGGCCAACGTCCTGACTTTC. Translation gives CARQRQKGSGANVLTF.

V usage is TRBV19 and J usage is TRBJ2-3, with D unresolved. This CDR3 spans 13 amino acids. Per the germline V gene, CDR1 is LNHDA and CDR2 is SQIVND (reference sequence). With 6 bases removed from V and 1 base from J, the gap between germline ends came to 8 bases. The CDR3 DNA sequence: TGTGCCAGTAGCCCGACCCGCACAGATACGCAGTATTTT. It yields the protein CASSPTRTDTQYF.

The rearrangement joins TRBV7-3 to TRBJ2-3; 16 bases line up with TRBD2. The V gene's germline CDR1 is SGHTA and CDR2 FQGTGA. There are 15 residues in the CDR3. The ends lost 5 bases at V and 14 bases at J; junction bases unmatched: 10. Written as DNA, the CDR3 is TGTGCCAGCAGCCCCACCGGGACTAGCGGGGGGGCCAGGTATTTT. This sequence encodes CASSPTGTSGGARYF.

This clone was counted only a few times. This chain links TRBV5-4 with TRBJ2-5, with no clear D. Deletions cut 0 bases from V and 0 bases from J, with 3 bases between. The germline V gene has CDR1 SGHNT and CDR2 YYREEE (reference sequence). The CDR3 length is 13 residues. The CDR3 sequence is CASSLGNQETQYF. The CDR3 region has the DNA TGTGCCAGCAGCTTGGGGAACCAAGAGACCCAGTACTTC.

V usage is TRBV5-1 and J usage is TRBJ2-3; D may be TRBD1 or TRBD2 (6 bases each). Germline CDR1 SGHRS, CDR2 YFSETQ. This CDR3 contains 15 residues. The germline V and J ends were trimmed by 0 bases and 4 bases, with 12 bases remaining between them. This CDR3 reads CASSLEGGFADTQYF. The CDR3 nucleotides read TGCGCCAGCAGCTTGGAGGGGGGCTTCGCAGATACGCAGTATTTT. Drawing the rest from reference TRBV5-1 and TRBJ2-3, the complete variable domain is KAGVTQTPRYLIKTRGQQVTLSCSPISGHRSVSWYQQTPGQGLQFLFEYFSETQRNKGNFPGRFSGRQFSNSRSEMNVSTLELGDSALYLCASSLEGGFADTQYFGPGTRLTVL.

This chain links TRBV14 with TRBJ2-7, with unresolved D. The CDR3 extends over 13 amino acids. CDR1 is SGHDN, CDR2 FVKESK, per germline. V lost 1 base and J 9 bases, leaving 13 bases between the germline ends. Here the CDR3 DNA reads TGTGCCAGCAGCCAAGGAGTCCAACGAGGGCAGTACTTC. Translated: CASSQGVQRGQYF.

This chain joins TRBV27 and TRBJ2-7; 7 bases fit TRBD1. The ends lost 7 bases at V and 8 bases at J; junction bases unmatched: 11. Germline lookup yields CDR1 MNHEY and CDR2 SMNVEV (reference sequence). The CDR3 is 13 residues long. This CDR3 reads CASTARDSHKQYF. In DNA, the CDR3 is TGTGCCAGCACCGCTCGGGACAGCCATAAGCAGTACTTC.

The table lists this clone with a few counts. V is TRBV2 and J is TRBJ2-2; 7 nucleotides match TRBD1. The CDR3 is 16 residues long. After removal of 5 bases from V and 0 bases from J, the junction contained 6 bases not matched to a gene. Germline V gene lookup returns CDR1 SNHLY and CDR2 FYNNEI. The CDR3 DNA reads as TGTGCCAGCAGTTTTACCGGGACAGCGAACACCGGGGAGCTGTTTTTT. Its protein product is CASSFTGTANTGELFF.